These 12 T cell receptor beta chains were all obtained from the same sample, sequenced in a study of identical twins. One entry per CDR3 protein, called by TCRdb with MiXCR from the 5' RACE reads. The sample shows fewer than 550,000 distinct CDR3 sequences, around 15% of them seen only once. Another study also made use of these data, one on yellow fever vaccine responses in identical twins.

The sequenced sample was CD4+ T cells sorted from blood. These receptors originate from a woman between 18 and 29 years old in good health.

This clonotype was recorded many times. The chain has TRBV12-5 and TRBJ2-7; maybe TRBD2 (6 bases). This CDR3 spans 16 amino acids. Germline assignment: CDR1 LGHNT and CDR2 FRNRAP. The V gene lost 0 bases and the J gene lost 3 bases, with 15 bases spanning the gap. The CDR3 DNA follows: TGTGCTAGTGGTTTGGTACTGGGGGGAAGGCACTACGAGCAGTACTTC. Protein product: CASGLVLGGRHYEQYF.

The chain has TRBV5-1 and TRBJ2-7; D ambiguous. This CDR3 contains 13 residues. Germline assignment: CDR1 SGHRS and CDR2 YFSETQ. V gave up 6 bases and J gave up 4 bases, with 14 bases separating them. CDR3 protein: CASKPEAQYEQYF. CDR3 nucleotide sequence: TGCGCCAGCAAACCAGAGGCCCAATACGAGCAGTACTTC.

The rearrangement links TRBV24-1 to TRBJ2-1; no definite D call. Germline loops: CDR1 KGHDR, CDR2 SFDVKD. Trimming took off 1 base at V and 7 bases at J, with 4 bases between the two ends. CDR3 length equals 12 residues. CDR3 sequence (DNA): TGTGCCACCAGTGATTTTTTGAATGAGCAGTTCTTC. This sequence encodes CATSDFLNEQFF.

This clonotype was counted a few times. CDR3 DNA: TGTGCCAGCAGTTACGCGGCAGGGACAGATACGCAGTATTTT. This sequence encodes CASSYAAGTDTQYF. V and J are TRBV6-5 and TRBJ2-3; possible D gene TRBD1, 5 bases. Trimming pared 2 bases from V and 3 bases from J, leaving 9 bases between. There are 14 residues in the CDR3. CDR1 MNHEY and CDR2 SVGAGI come from the germline V gene.

The V call is TRBV2, the J call TRBJ2-3; D might be TRBD2 (5 bases). V was trimmed by 7 bases and J by 0 bases, leaving 11 bases between them. CDR3 length equals 14 residues. Germline CDR1 SNHLY, CDR2 FYNNEI. As DNA, the CDR3 is TGTGCCAGCAATCCCCCGGGGAGCACAGATACGCAGTATTTT. Translation gives CASNPPGSTDTQYF.

The genes are TRBV14 and TRBJ2-7; possible D gene TRBD2, 5 bases. V dropped 3 bases and J dropped 6 bases, with 15 bases sitting between them. Germline V lookup: CDR1 SGHDN, CDR2 FVKESK. The CDR3 runs 14 residues. The DNA of the CDR3 is TGTGCCAGCAGCCATGGAGGAGGTCAGGTCGAGCAGTACTTC. Protein product: CASSHGGGQVEQYF.

The chain carries TRBV28 and TRBJ1-1, with D unclear. CDR3 length: 12 residues. Germline-derived CDR1 and CDR2 are MDHEN and SYDVKM. V was cut by 2 bases and J by 4 bases, with 5 bases left in between. The CDR3 region has the DNA TGTGCCAGCAGTTTACAGACCACTGAAGCTTTCTTT. Protein product: CASSLQTTEAFF. The full variable domain, rest sourced from reference TRBV28 and TRBJ1-1, is DVKVTQSSRYLVKRTGEKVFLECVQDMDHENMFWYRQDPGLGLRLIYFSYDVKMKEKGDIPEGYSVSREKKERFSLILESASTNQTSMYLCASSLQTTEAFFGQGTRLTVV.

The table lists this clonotype with a few counts. The chain is built from TRBV7-2 and TRBJ1-5; no clear D gene. Germline CDR1 reads SGHTA; CDR2 reads FQGNSA. CDR3 length: 14 amino acids. The V and J ends lost 1 base and 11 bases respectively, with 15 bases between them. The DNA of the CDR3 is TGTGCCAGCAGCTTAGATCCGGGGATTAGGACCCAGCATTTT. Its translation is CASSLDPGIRTQHF.

This clonotype was counted between two and nine times. The V gene is TRBV2, the J gene TRBJ2-3; 7 bases are shared with TRBD2. CDR1 is SNHLY, CDR2 FYNNEI, per germline. This CDR3 is 14 amino acids long. Trimming cost V 3 bases and J 6 bases; bases outside gene matches: 6. CDR3 nucleotides: TGTGCCAGCAGTGATCGGCGAGCGGGGGATACGCAGTATTTT. The encoded protein is CASSDRRAGDTQYF.

The rearrangement joins TRBV10-3 to TRBJ2-7; tentative D call: TRBD2 (6 bases). This CDR3 has 12 residues. V shed 3 bases and J shed 7 bases, with 10 bases lying between them. Germline V gene data show CDR1 as ENHRY and CDR2 as SYGVKD. CDR3 amino acids: CAISDTGVEQYF. The CDR3 DNA follows: TGTGCCATCAGTGATACGGGAGTTGAGCAGTACTTC.

V gene TRBV5-1 combines with J gene TRBJ2-7; tentatively, D is TRBD1 (5 bases). Germline V gene lookup returns CDR1 SGHRS and CDR2 YFSETQ. V was shortened by 0 bases and J by 2 bases, with 9 bases between the two germline ends. CDR3 length equals 14 residues. The CDR3 sequence is CASSLGLGAYEQYV. CDR3 sequence (DNA): TGCGCCAGCAGCTTGGGCCTAGGGGCCTACGAGCAGTACGTC.

This clonotype was counted ten times or more. This sequence joins TRBV24-1 and TRBJ2-1; no reliable D call. Germline V CDR1 and CDR2: KGHDR, SFDVKD. The CDR3 contains 14 residues. Trimming left V 6 bases short and J 0 bases short, with 8 bases between. The CDR3 here is CATSRAASYNEQFF. The CDR3 coding sequence is TGTGCCACCAGTCGGGCGGCCTCCTACAATGAGCAGTTCTTC.